These T cell receptor beta chains were read from a single sample in a study of cytomegalovirus exposure and HLA in healthy donors. The protocol was immunoSEQ multiplex PCR, while the TCRdb copy is restricted to in-frame clones and leaves out a portion. The repertoire has more than 100,000 clones, 60% to 85% of them found once; the top ten carry approximately 1.5%. The material sequenced was PBMCs. Every receptor here comes from a middle-aged woman in good health and CMV-seronegative. Both conserved end residues are part of each CDR3. Each record gives: J gene, V gene, clone size, D gene, CDR3 protein. D genes are given only for firm matches. A clone size is listed for some rows: how often the clone was seen (once, few, many), or a class if it is expanded.

J gene: TRBJ2-3
V gene: TRBV28
clone size: few
D gene: -
CDR3 protein: CASSLTGGKGTDTQYF

J gene: TRBJ2-5
V gene: TRBV7-9
clone size: -
D gene: TRBD1
CDR3 protein: CASSLNNRGLETQYF

J gene: TRBJ1-1
V gene: TRBV19
clone size: few
D gene: -
CDR3 protein: CASSRGKNTEAFF

J gene: TRBJ1-2
V gene: TRBV10-1
clone size: few
D gene: -
CDR3 protein: CASSESLQDNYGYTF

J gene: TRBJ1-1
V gene: TRBV5-1
clone size: -
D gene: -
CDR3 protein: CASSPNTGNTEAFF

J gene: TRBJ1-4
V gene: TRBV5-1
clone size: -
D gene: -
CDR3 protein: CASSLALTGSGEKLFF

J gene: TRBJ1-3
V gene: TRBV18
clone size: once
D gene: -
CDR3 protein: CASSPTIDSSGNTIYF

J gene: TRBJ2-7
V gene: TRBV6-5
clone size: few
D gene: TRBD2
CDR3 protein: CASRSLAGAPYEQYF

J gene: TRBJ1-2
V gene: TRBV5-1
clone size: -
D gene: -
CDR3 protein: CASRATGSYGYTF

J gene: TRBJ2-1
V gene: TRBV27
clone size: -
D gene: TRBD2
CDR3 protein: CASSSFSGGAREQFF